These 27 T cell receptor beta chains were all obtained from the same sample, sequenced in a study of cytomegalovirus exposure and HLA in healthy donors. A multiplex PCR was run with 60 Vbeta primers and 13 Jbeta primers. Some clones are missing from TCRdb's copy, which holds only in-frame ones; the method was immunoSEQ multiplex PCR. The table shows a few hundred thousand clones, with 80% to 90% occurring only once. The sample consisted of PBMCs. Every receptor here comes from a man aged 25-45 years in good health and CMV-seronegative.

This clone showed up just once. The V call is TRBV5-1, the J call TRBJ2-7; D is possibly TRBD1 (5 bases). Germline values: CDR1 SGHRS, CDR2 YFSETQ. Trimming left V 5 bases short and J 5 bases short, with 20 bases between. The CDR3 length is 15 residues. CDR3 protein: CASRPGLSRWDEQYF. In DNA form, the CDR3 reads TGCGCCAGCAGACCAGGGCTTAGCCGTTGGGACGAGCAGTACTTC. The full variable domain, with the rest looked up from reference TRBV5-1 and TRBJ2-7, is KAGVTQTPRYLIKTRGQQVTLSCSPISGHRSVSWYQQTPGQGLQFLFEYFSETQRNKGNFPGRFSGRQFSNSRSEMNVSTLELGDSALYLCASRPGLSRWDEQYFGPGTRLTVT.

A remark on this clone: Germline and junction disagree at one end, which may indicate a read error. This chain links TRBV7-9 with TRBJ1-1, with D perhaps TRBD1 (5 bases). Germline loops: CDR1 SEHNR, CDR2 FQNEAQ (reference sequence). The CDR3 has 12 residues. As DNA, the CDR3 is TGTTCCAGCAGCCAGGGACTTTCCGAAGCTTTCTTT. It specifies CSSSQGLSEAFF. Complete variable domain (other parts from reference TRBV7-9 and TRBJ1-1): DTGVSQNPRHKITKRGQNVTFRCDPISEHNRLYWYRQTLGQGPEFLTYFQNEAQLEKSRLLSDRFSAERPKGSFSTLEIQRTEQGDSAMYLCSSSQGLSEAFFGQGTRLTVV.

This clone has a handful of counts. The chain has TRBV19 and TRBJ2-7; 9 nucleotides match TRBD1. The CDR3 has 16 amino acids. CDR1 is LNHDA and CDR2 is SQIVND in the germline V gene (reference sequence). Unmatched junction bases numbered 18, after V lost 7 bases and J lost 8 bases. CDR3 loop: CASTKLAGTGPQQQYF. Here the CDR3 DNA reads TGTGCCAGTACCAAACTGGCCGGGACAGGGCCTCAACAGCAGTACTTC.

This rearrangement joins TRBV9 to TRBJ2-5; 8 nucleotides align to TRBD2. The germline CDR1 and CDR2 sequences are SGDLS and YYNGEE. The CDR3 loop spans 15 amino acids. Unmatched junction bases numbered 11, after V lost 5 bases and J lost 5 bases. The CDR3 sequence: CASSGGGPSGETQYF. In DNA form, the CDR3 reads TGTGCCAGCAGTGGCGGGGGGCCCTCCGGGGAGACCCAGTACTTC.

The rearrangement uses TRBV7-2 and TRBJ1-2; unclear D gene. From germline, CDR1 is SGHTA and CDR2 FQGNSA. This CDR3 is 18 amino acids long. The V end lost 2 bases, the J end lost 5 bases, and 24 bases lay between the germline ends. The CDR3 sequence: CASSLSSGKVRRGYGYTF. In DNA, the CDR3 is TGTGCCAGCAGCTTATCGTCTGGGAAAGTCCGCCGAGGGTATGGCTACACCTTC.

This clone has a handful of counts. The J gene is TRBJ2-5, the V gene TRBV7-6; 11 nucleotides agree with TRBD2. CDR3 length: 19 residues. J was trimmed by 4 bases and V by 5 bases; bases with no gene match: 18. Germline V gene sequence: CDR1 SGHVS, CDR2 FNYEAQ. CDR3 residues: CASSPIEGLADKLRETQYF. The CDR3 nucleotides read TGTGCCAGCAGCCCCATAGAGGGACTAGCGGATAAATTAAGAGAGACCCAGTACTTC. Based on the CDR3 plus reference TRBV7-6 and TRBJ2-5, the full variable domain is GAGVSQSPRYKVTKRGQDVALRCDPISGHVSLYWYRQALGQGPEFLTYFNYEAQQDKSGLPNDRFSAERPEGSISTLTIQRTEQRDSAMYRCASSPIEGLADKLRETQYFGPGTRLLVL.

The CDR3 DNA sequence: TGTGCCAGCAGCTCCGGGACAGGGATAGCTGCAGCCTACGAGCAGTACTTC. Its protein is CASSSGTGIAAAYEQYF. V usage is TRBV7-2 and J usage is TRBJ2-7, with 9 bases identical to TRBD1. After removal of 4 bases from V and 2 bases from J, the junction contained 12 bases not matched to a gene. Germline CDR1 and CDR2: SGHTA and FQGNSA. The CDR3 extends over 17 amino acids.

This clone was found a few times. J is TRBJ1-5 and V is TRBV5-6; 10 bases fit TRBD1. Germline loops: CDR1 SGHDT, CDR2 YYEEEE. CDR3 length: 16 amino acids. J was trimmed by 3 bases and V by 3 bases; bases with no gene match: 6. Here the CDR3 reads CASSYATGGNNQPQHF. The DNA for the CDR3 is TGTGCCAGCAGCTACGCGACAGGGGGCAACAATCAGCCCCAGCATTTT.

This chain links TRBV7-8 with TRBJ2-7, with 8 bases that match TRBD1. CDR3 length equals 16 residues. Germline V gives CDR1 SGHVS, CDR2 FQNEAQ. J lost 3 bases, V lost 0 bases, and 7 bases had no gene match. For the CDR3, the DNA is TGTGCCAGCAGCTTAGCCCCAGGGGGCTTAATCTACGAGCAGTACTTC. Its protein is CASSLAPGGLIYEQYF.

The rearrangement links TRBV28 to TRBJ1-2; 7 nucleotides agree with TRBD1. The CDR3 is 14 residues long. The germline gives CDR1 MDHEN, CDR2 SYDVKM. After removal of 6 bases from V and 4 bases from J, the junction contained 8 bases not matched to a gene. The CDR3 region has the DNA TGTGCCAGCAGAGACGACAGGGAAGTCTATGGCTACACCTTC. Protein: CASRDDREVYGYTF.

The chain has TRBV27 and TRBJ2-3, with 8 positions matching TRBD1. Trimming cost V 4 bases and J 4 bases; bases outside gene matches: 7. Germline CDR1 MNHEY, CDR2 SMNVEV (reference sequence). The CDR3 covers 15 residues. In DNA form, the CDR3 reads TGTGCCAGCAGTTCCGGACAGGGATACGCAGATACGCAGTATTTT. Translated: CASSSGQGYADTQYF.

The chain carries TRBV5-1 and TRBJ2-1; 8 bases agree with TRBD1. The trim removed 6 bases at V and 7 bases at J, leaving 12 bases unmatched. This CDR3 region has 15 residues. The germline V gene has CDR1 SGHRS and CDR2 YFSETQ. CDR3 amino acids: CASTSPDRGWNEQFF. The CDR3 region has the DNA TGCGCCAGCACCTCTCCTGACAGGGGATGGAATGAGCAGTTCTTC. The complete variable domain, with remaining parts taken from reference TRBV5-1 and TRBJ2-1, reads KAGVTQTPRYLIKTRGQQVTLSCSPISGHRSVSWYQQTPGQGLQFLFEYFSETQRNKGNFPGRFSGRQFSNSRSEMNVSTLELGDSALYLCASTSPDRGWNEQFFGPGTRLTVL.

The CDR3: CASSLRGQGGYTF. CDR3 in DNA: TGTGCCAGCTCTTTGCGGGGGCAGGGTGGCTACACCTTC. J is TRBJ1-2 and V is TRBV28; perhaps TRBD1 as D (6 bases). CDR1 MDHEN and CDR2 SYDVKM come from the germline V gene. V was cut by 8 bases and J by 7 bases, with 17 bases left in between. The CDR3 spans 13 residues.

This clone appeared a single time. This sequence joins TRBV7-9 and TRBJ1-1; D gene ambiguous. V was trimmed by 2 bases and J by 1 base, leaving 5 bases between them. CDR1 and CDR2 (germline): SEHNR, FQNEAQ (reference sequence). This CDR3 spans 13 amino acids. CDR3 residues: CASSLYGNTEAFF. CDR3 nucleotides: TGTGCCAGCAGCTTATACGGGAACACTGAAGCTTTCTTT. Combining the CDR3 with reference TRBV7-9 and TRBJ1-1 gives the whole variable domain DTGVSQNPRHKITKRGQNVTFRCDPISEHNRLYWYRQTLGQGPEFLTYFQNEAQLEKSRLLSDRFSAERPKGSFSTLEIQRTEQGDSAMYLCASSLYGNTEAFFGQGTRLTVV.

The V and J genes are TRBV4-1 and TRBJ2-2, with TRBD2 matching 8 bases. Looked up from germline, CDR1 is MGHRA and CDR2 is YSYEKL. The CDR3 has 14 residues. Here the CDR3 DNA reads TGCGTCTCGGGGGGGCAAGTGAACACCGGGGAGCTGTTTTTT. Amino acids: CVSGGQVNTGELFF.

CDR3 nucleotide sequence: TGCGCCAGCAGCTCCGGGACTACGAAACTGTACGAGCAGTACTTC. It translates to CASSSGTTKLYEQYF. This chain connects TRBV5-1 to TRBJ2-7; 7 bases fit TRBD2. This CDR3 has 15 amino acids. V lost 3 bases, J lost 4 bases, and 10 bases stayed unmatched. Germline V CDR1 and CDR2: SGHRS, YFSETQ.

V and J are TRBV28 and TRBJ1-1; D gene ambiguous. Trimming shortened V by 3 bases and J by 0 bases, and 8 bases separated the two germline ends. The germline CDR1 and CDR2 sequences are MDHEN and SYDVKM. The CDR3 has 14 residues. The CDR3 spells CASSFRGLNTEAFF. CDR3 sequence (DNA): TGTGCCAGCAGTTTTCGAGGGTTGAACACTGAAGCTTTCTTT.

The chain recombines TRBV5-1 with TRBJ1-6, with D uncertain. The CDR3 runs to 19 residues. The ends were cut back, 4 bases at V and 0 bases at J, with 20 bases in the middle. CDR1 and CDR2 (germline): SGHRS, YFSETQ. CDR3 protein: CASSLEEEVRSSYNSPLHF. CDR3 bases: TGCGCCAGCAGCCTCGAGGAGGAGGTCCGGAGCTCCTATAATTCACCCCTCCACTTT.

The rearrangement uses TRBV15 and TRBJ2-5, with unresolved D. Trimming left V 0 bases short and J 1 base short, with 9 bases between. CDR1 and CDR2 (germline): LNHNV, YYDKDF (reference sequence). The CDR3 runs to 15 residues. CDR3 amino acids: CATSRDPITQETQYF. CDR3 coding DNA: TGTGCCACCAGCAGAGACCCTATAACCCAAGAGACCCAGTACTTC.

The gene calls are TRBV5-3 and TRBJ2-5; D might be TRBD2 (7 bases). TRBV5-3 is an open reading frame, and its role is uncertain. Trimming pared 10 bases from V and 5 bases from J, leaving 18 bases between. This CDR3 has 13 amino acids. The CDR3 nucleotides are TGTGCCGGATGTGGGGGGGCCCGGGAGACCCAGTACTTC. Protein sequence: CAGCGGARETQYF.

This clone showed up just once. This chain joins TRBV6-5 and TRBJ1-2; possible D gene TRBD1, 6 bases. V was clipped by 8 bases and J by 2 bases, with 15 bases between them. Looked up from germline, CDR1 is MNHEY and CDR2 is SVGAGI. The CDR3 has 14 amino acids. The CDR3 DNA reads TGTGCCAGCGGTCGGCCAGGGGTCAACTATGGCTACACCTTC. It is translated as CASGRPGVNYGYTF.

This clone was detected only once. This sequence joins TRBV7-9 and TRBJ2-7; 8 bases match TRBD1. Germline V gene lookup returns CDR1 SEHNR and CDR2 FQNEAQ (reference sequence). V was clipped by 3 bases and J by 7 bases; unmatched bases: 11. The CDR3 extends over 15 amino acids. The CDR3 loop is CASSLDRAPVGEQYF. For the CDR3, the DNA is TGTGCCAGCAGCTTGGACAGGGCGCCAGTGGGGGAGCAGTACTTC.

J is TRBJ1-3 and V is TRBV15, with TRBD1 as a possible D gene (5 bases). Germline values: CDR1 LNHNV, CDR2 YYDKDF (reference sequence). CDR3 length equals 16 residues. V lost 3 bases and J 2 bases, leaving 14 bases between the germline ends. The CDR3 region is CATSSAPVGPGNTIYF. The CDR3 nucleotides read TGTGCCACCAGCAGCGCCCCCGTGGGGCCTGGAAACACCATATATTTT.

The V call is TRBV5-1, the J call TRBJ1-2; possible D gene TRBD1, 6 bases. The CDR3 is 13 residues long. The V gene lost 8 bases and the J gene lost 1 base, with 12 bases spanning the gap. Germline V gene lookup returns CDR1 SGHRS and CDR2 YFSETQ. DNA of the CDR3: TGCGCCAGTCGGACAGAGAATAACTATGGCTACACCTTC. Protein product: CASRTENNYGYTF.

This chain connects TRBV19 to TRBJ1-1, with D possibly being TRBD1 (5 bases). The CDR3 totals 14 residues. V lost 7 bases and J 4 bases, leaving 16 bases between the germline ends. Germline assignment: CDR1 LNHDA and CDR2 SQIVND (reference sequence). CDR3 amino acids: CASNSQGRITEAFF. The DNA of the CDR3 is TGTGCCAGTAACTCTCAGGGTAGGATCACTGAAGCTTTCTTT.

CDR3 loop: CASSLDGDTEAFF. CDR3 DNA sequence: TGTGCCAGCAGTTTAGACGGGGACACTGAAGCTTTCTTT. The V and J genes are TRBV28 and TRBJ1-1; D gene uncertain. Trimming pared 2 bases from V and 3 bases from J, leaving 7 bases between. Germline CDR1 and CDR2: MDHEN and SYDVKM. The CDR3 totals 13 residues.

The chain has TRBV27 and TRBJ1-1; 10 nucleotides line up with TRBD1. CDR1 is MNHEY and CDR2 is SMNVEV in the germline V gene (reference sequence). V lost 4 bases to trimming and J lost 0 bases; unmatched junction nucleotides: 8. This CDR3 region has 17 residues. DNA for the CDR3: TGTGCCAGCAGTTCAATCGGGACAGGGGTAGTGAACACTGAAGCTTTCTTT. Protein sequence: CASSSIGTGVVNTEAFF.